Listed below are T cell receptor beta chains from one sample, sequenced in a study of human T cells and chemical hapten exposure. One entry per CDR3 protein, called by TCRdb with MiXCR from the RACE reads. This sample yields over 75,000 distinct CDR3 sequences, of which around 9.9% are seen a single time; approximately 0.99% belongs to the top ten. Here the sequenced sample was whole blood, taken in connection with sensitization to the hapten diphenylcyclopropenone (DPC). These receptors were obtained from a woman under 40 with alopecia areata. Some clones in this sample may be carry-over from other donors' samples. Each CDR3 is given without its conserved first and last residue.

V: TRBV7-2; CDR3: ASSTRQVTTEAF
V: TRBV7-9; CDR3: ASSLWTGGSGANVLT
V: TRBV4-3; CDR3: ASSQRVGDEQF
V: TRBV27; CDR3: ASSLFTGGPVEPQH
V: TRBV28; CDR3: ASKPQVYNEQF
V: TRBV6-1; CDR3: ASRARDSNLNQPQH
V: TRBV15; CDR3: ATSRVAGNYGYT
V: TRBV10-3; CDR3: ATLDVDSAGEKLF
V: TRBV4-1; CDR3: ASSQVSGSGMNTEAF
V: TRBV28; CDR3: ASSFLPFQETQY
V: TRBV7-9; CDR3: ASSSSGGGRSEAF
V: TRBV3-1; CDR3: ASSQDGTGVSPLH
V: TRBV29-1; CDR3: SVARQGNTEAF
V: TRBV7-2; CDR3: ASSRTAYPKSYGYT
V: TRBV20-1; CDR3: SARANSYEQY
V: TRBV6-1; CDR3: ASSEDFSGGELF
V: TRBV10-3; CDR3: AISRDESYEQY
V: TRBV6-2/TRBV6-3; CDR3: ASSYRGAGQETQY
V: TRBV29-1; CDR3: SVVTGGYTEAF
V: TRBV2; CDR3: ASEEQVPTDTQY
V: TRBV15; CDR3: ATSSVIGTGGEKLF
V: TRBV24-1; CDR3: ATSGAGSNTEAF
V: TRBV6-2/TRBV6-3; CDR3: ASSYSGQITKNIQY
V: TRBV7-9; CDR3: ASSEQGKDYGYT
V: TRBV14; CDR3: ASSSGGSYEQY
V: TRBV3-1; CDR3: ASSLGQGSYNEQF
V: TRBV20-1; CDR3: SAIEGRTCTYEQY
V: TRBV7-2; CDR3: ASSRDRGEKLF
V: TRBV24-1; CDR3: ATSDPGQALVYT
V: TRBV6-4; CDR3: ASSDSEAF
V: TRBV9; CDR3: ASRGEEAF
V: TRBV3-1; CDR3: ASSEGQTYEQY
V: TRBV29-1; CDR3: SVFLNTEAF
V: TRBV20-1; CDR3: SARVARYYNEQF
V: TRBV12-3/TRBV12-4; CDR3: ASKLRQGLLDEQF
V: TRBV30; CDR3: AWSVTGFEAF
V: TRBV28; CDR3: ASSSPSGGNQPQH
V: TRBV2; CDR3: ASKPGTRPEEQY
V: TRBV7-2; CDR3: ASSATTLADTQY
V: TRBV12-5; CDR3: ASGDGQGGDEQF
V: TRBV11-2; CDR3: ASSSITSGSSYEQY
V: TRBV6-5; CDR3: ASRNSGQSDTQY
V: TRBV24-1; CDR3: ATSEWDGEQF
V: TRBV24-1; CDR3: ATRVGRANTGELF
V: TRBV20-1; CDR3: SALQTPNSPLH
V: TRBV10-3; CDR3: AISEGQGVGYGYT
V: TRBV7-2; CDR3: ASSPDGNSYEQY
V: TRBV20-1; CDR3: SASERGASSKNTQY
V: TRBV7-2; CDR3: ASSLASQGNQPQH
V: TRBV28; CDR3: ASSLSGGISNQPQH
V: TRBV4-2; CDR3: ASSQGTETTGELF
V: TRBV28; CDR3: ASSLRSGVGETQY
V: TRBV20-1; CDR3: SALKETQY
V: TRBV9; CDR3: ASSPGRVGELF
V: TRBV29-1; CDR3: SAKPQGAAYEQY